This T cell receptor (beta chain) was profiled in a study of identical twins. Whole-study findings and limits: Fewer insertions marked abundant cord blood beta clonotypes; young adult naive trended weakly, memory not at all.

The CDR3 extends over 17 amino acids. Trimming removed 1 base at V and 2 bases at J, with 18 bases between. Germline V gene data show CDR1 as SGHTA and CDR2 as FQGNSA. Remarks on this clonotype: Its specificity is not known.

Template switching introduced a universal primer site, and the cDNA bore unique molecular identifiers. MiXCR, applied by TCRdb to the 5' RACE reads, yields one record per CDR3 protein. The table lists some 560,000 distinct CDR3 sequences, approximately 9.6% of them singletons. A further study also used this sample, focusing on yellow fever vaccine responses in identical twins.

The sample comprised PBMCs. The V and J genes are TRBV7-2 and TRBJ2-7; weak D call: TRBD2 (6 bases). This receptor was obtained from a woman younger than 35 in good health. The CDR3 protein is CASSLVGRLANTYEQYF. In DNA form, the CDR3 reads TGTGCCAGCAGCTTAGTAGGTAGGCTAGCGAATACCTACGAGCAGTACTTC.